This is a list of T cell receptor beta chains from one sample in a study of T cells in Graves' hyperthyroidism and ophthalmopathy. TCRdb re-derived calls from the multiplex PCR reads in MiXCR, one entry per CDR3 protein. Found here are a few hundred thousand distinct CDR3 sequences, 15% to 20% of them singletons; the top ten hold about 48%. The specimen sequenced was blood. The source is a middle-aged man with Graves' hyperthyroidism. Each CDR3 is given with its conserved first and last residue. Each record gives: J gene, V gene, D gene, clone size, CDR3 DNA, CDR3 protein. A D gene is named only where the DNA matches it firmly. Not all rows give a size; the values are once, few, many and, for expanded clones, a class.

TRBJ1-6 | TRBV20-1 | TRBD1 | NA | TGCAGTGCTAGAGATGAGTACAGGGGCCTCTTTAATTCACCCCTCCACTTT | CSARDEYRGLFNSPLHF
TRBJ1-6 | TRBV12-3/TRBV12-4 | TRBD1 | many | TGTGCCAGCAGTTGGAAATCAGGGGGCGGTTCACCCCTCCACTTT | CASSWKSGGGSPLHF
TRBJ2-1 | TRBV2 | TRBD2 | NA | TGTGCCAGCCGGATCTCCGGGACTAGCGGGAGGGCCTCCGGCTACAATGAGCAGTTCTTC | CASRISGTSGRASGYNEQFF
TRBJ1-1 | TRBV27 | NA | many | TGTGCCAGCAGTCCACCGACAAGCATGAACACTGAAGCTTTCTTT | CASSPPTSMNTEAFF
TRBJ2-2 | TRBV7-9 | NA | many | TGTGCCAGCAGCATCGGGTACACCGGGGAGCTGTTTTTT | CASSIGYTGELFF
TRBJ1-6 | TRBV2 | NA | NA | TGTGCCAGCAGCCCCCGGCTGGATCCACCCCTCCACTTT | CASSPRLDPPLHF
TRBJ2-3 | TRBV12-3/TRBV12-4 | TRBD2 | NA | TGTGCCAGCAGAGCCCGACTAGCGGGAGATGGTAGGGCAGATACGCAGTATTTT | CASRARLAGDGRADTQYF
TRBJ1-6 | TRBV5-5 | NA | NA | TGTGCCAGCAGCTTGTCAGGGTTCGATTCACCCCTCCACTTT | CASSLSGFDSPLHF
TRBJ2-3 | TRBV6-5 | NA | many | TGTGCCAGCAGTTACTCGGGAAGCACAGATACGCAGTATTTT | CASSYSGSTDTQYF
TRBJ1-1 | TRBV30 | TRBD1 | many | TGTGCCTGGACCGGACAGGGCTACACTGAAGCTTTCTTT | CAWTGQGYTEAFF
TRBJ2-3 | TRBV9 | NA | NA | TGTGCCAGCAGCGTAGGCCTCCCCGTGGCAGATACGCAGTATTTT | CASSVGLPVADTQYF
TRBJ2-7 | TRBV28 | NA | many | TGTGCCAGCACCCCGGGAGCAGCCTACGAGCAGTACTTC | CASTPGAAYEQYF